Each of the 8 T cell receptor beta chains below was sequenced from the same sample in a study of blood T cells in healthy people across ages. A second PCR of 7 to 11 cycles used a sample-barcoded 5' primer and a J-beta primer mix. TCRdb independently ran MiXCR on the 5' RACE reads; one entry per CDR3 protein. This table has approximately 790,000 distinct CDR3 sequences, 55% to 65% appearing once. Sequencing used blood. The receptor set was obtained from a man aged 25 to 40 in good health.

This clonotype occurred many times. V gene TRBV4-1 combines with J gene TRBJ2-6; the match to TRBD1 covers 7 bases. This CDR3 comprises 17 residues. Germline V gene data show CDR1 as MGHRA and CDR2 as YSYEKL. The V gene end was trimmed by 0 bases and the J gene end by 3 bases; junction bases not matched to a gene: 5. The CDR3 protein is CASSQENTGVGANVLTF. The DNA for the CDR3 is TGCGCCAGCAGCCAAGAAAACACAGGGGTTGGGGCCAACGTCCTGACTTTC.

The chain couples TRBV4-3 to TRBJ1-2; D uncertain. Germline V gene data show CDR1 as LGHNA and CDR2 as YSLEER. V was clipped by 0 bases and J by 7 bases, with 15 bases between them. CDR3 length: 15 amino acids. The CDR3 DNA is TGCGCCAGCAGCCAAGATCGTACGGTGAGGGCTGGCTACACCTTC. This gives the protein CASSQDRTVRAGYTF.

The sample holds a few counts of this clonotype. V and J are TRBV6-2 or TRBV6-3 and TRBJ1-2; TRBD1 is a possible D gene (6 bases). The germline V gene has CDR1 MNHEY and CDR2 SVGEGT. Trimming removed 6 bases from V and 3 bases from J, with 11 bases in between. This CDR3 region has 13 residues. CDR3 DNA sequence: TGTGCCAGCAGCCCAGGGGAGTACTATGGCTACACCTTC. This encodes CASSPGEYYGYTF.

The chain carries TRBV6-4 and TRBJ2-3, with a possible D match to TRBD2 (6 bases). The CDR3 contains 15 residues. Per the germline V gene, CDR1 is MRHNA and CDR2 is SNTAGT. The V end lost 0 bases, the J end lost 6 bases, and 13 bases lay between the germline ends. The CDR3 sequence is CASSDSDAGPDTQYF. Here the CDR3 DNA reads TGTGCCAGCAGTGACTCGGATGCGGGGCCGGATACGCAGTATTTT.

This rearrangement joins TRBV27 to TRBJ1-2; D unresolved. Germline V CDR1 and CDR2: MNHEY, SMNVEV (reference sequence). The CDR3 totals 13 residues. V lost 3 bases, J lost 8 bases, and 13 bases lay in between. In DNA, the CDR3 is TGTGCCAGCAGTTTTGGAGCTTCTGGAGGCTACACCTTC. Residues: CASSFGASGGYTF.

The chain employs TRBV6-2 or TRBV6-3 and TRBJ2-1, with 11 positions matching TRBD2. This CDR3 has 17 residues. With 1 base clipped from V and 7 bases from J, the junction kept 9 bases outside the gene matches. CDR1 and CDR2 (germline): MNHEY, SVGEGT. CDR3: CASSYFRRLAGKNEQFF. CDR3 sequence (DNA): TGTGCCAGCAGTTACTTCCGGCGACTAGCGGGGAAGAATGAGCAGTTCTTC.

As for this clonotype: One end of the junction is discordant with germline, which a read error may explain. The J gene is TRBJ2-3, the V gene TRBV24-1; possibly TRBD2 for D (6 bases). This CDR3 comprises 15 residues. The germline V gene has CDR1 KGHDR and CDR2 SFDVKD. CDR3 nucleotides: TGTGCCACCAGTGATTTAAGTACTAGCACAAATACGCAGTATTTT. Translated: CATSDLSTSTNTQYF.

The V gene is TRBV7-6, the J gene TRBJ2-1; the match to TRBD2 covers 10 bases. The CDR3 is 14 amino acids. From germline, CDR1 is SGHVS and CDR2 FNYEAQ. V lost 7 bases and J lost 9; bases outside the gene matches: 9. The CDR3 spells CASKPGTSVSEQFF. In DNA form, the CDR3 reads TGTGCCAGCAAGCCCGGGACTAGCGTCAGTGAGCAGTTCTTC.